Given below is one TCR beta chain in context. This specimen comes from a study of T-cell memory formation after mild COVID-19. Germline loops: CDR1 SQVTM, CDR2 ANQGSEA. V was cut by 5 bases and J by 0 bases, with 25 bases left in between. The CDR3 has 18 residues. TCRdb used MiXCR to reprocess the 5' RACE reads, holding one entry per CDR3 protein. The sample holds 400,000 or so distinct CDR3 sequences, approximately 20% seen once. V usage is TRBV29-1 and J usage is TRBJ1-2; tentatively, D is TRBD1 (5 bases). This clonotype was obtained from an adult woman who had mild COVID-19 (a few samples of this study predate the infection). Cell type and time point are not known. Sequencing input: PBMCs or a T cell subset sorted from them (not recorded which). Here the CDR3 reads CSVFWSWTPEEPNYGYTF. The CDR3 bases are TGCAGCGTTTTTTGGAGTTGGACACCCGAAGAACCTAACTATGGCTACACCTTC. The full variable domain, in which reference TRBV29-1 and TRBJ1-2 provide the parts outside the CDR3, is SAVISQKPSRDICQRGTSLTIQCQVDSQVTMMFWYRQQPGQSLTLIATANQGSEATYESGFVIDKFPISRPNLTFSTLTVSNMSPEDSSIYLCSVFWSWTPEEPNYGYTFGSGTRLTVV.